This record concerns one T cell receptor beta chain sequence. The data originate from a study of breast tumors, draining lymph nodes, adjacent tissues. V was clipped by 6 bases and J by 0 bases; unmatched bases: 7. This CDR3 spans 16 amino acids. Each CDR3 protein gets one entry after TCRdb re-called the multiplex PCR reads with MiXCR. This table holds 17,000 or so distinct CDR3 sequences, approximately 57% found once. The source is a female donor with breast cancer. Some clones in this sample may be carry-over from other donors' samples. The sequenced sample consisted of tumor-adjacent breast tissue. The chain has TRBV12-3 or TRBV12-4 and TRBJ1-5, with 8 bases that match TRBD1. The CDR3, as DNA: TGTGCCAGCAGCCGGGACAGGAGAAATAGCAATCAGCCCCAGCATTTT. Translating gives CASSRDRRNSNQPQHF.